One sample yielded the 29 T cell receptor beta chains listed below, sequenced in a study of PD-L1 blockade in urothelial cancer. Assay used: immunoSEQ multiplex PCR; TCRdb lists only in-frame clones, some missing. The sample includes some 100,000 clones, roughly nine tenths seen only once; the top ten take almost 0.95%. Sequenced material: PBMCs, taken around atezolizumab (anti-PD-L1) treatment. These receptors all stem from an elderly woman with urothelial cancer.

In this sample, this clone turned up once. The chain combines TRBV27 with TRBJ1-2, with 8 nucleotides matching TRBD1. Unmatched junction bases numbered 7, after V lost 6 bases and J lost 4 bases. This CDR3 contains 14 residues. Germline CDR1 MNHEY, CDR2 SMNVEV (reference sequence). CDR3 DNA: TGTGCCAGCAGCCCCCTTACAGGGGGCTATGGCTACACCTTC. It specifies CASSPLTGGYGYTF.

This chain uses TRBV27 with TRBJ1-5, with D unresolved. The CDR3 consists of 14 residues. V was shortened by 4 bases and J by 0 bases, with 7 bases between the two germline ends. Per the germline V gene, CDR1 is MNHEY and CDR2 is SMNVEV (reference sequence). CDR3 amino acids: CASSSPYSNQPQHF. The CDR3 DNA reads as TGTGCCAGCAGTTCTCCCTATAGCAATCAGCCCCAGCATTTT.

The chain carries TRBV6-1 and TRBJ2-7; 11 nucleotides agree with TRBD2. There are 14 residues in the CDR3. The J segment lost 3 bases and the V segment lost 8 bases, leaving 6 bases of the junction unmatched. In germline, CDR1 is MNHNS, CDR2 SASEGT. The CDR3 DNA follows: TGTGCCAGCTCCCCCACTAGCGGGAGCTACGAGCAGTACTTC. Protein product: CASSPTSGSYEQYF.

V gene TRBV2 combines with J gene TRBJ2-2; possibly TRBD2 for D (5 bases). The CDR3 covers 13 residues. Trimming removed 2 bases at V and 7 bases at J, with 8 bases between. Germline V CDR1 and CDR2: SNHLY, FYNNEI. CDR3 amino acids: CASSESEGGELFF. CDR3 nucleotide sequence: TGTGCCAGCAGTGAATCCGAGGGCGGGGAGCTGTTTTTT.

This chain uses TRBV10-1 with TRBJ2-7; TRBD1 matches at 10 bases. This CDR3 is 15 amino acids long. V trimming: 2 bases; J trimming: 5 bases; junction bases outside the gene matches: 6. Germline V gene sequence: CDR1 WNHNN, CDR2 SYGVQD (reference sequence). CDR3 nucleotides: TGCGCCAGCAGTGAGGGGGGACAGGGGAACCACGAGCAGTACTTC. Residues: CASSEGGQGNHEQYF.

This chain links TRBV9 with TRBJ1-3; the D is unclear. This CDR3 is 13 amino acids long. V was clipped by 4 bases and J by 1 base, with 6 bases between them. Per the germline V gene, CDR1 is SGDLS and CDR2 is YYNGEE. The CDR3 nucleotides read TGTGCCAGCAGCCCTCTGTCTGGAAACACCATATATTTT. Its protein product is CASSPLSGNTIYF. The entire variable domain, with the rest obtained from reference TRBV9 and TRBJ1-3, is as follows: DSGVTQTPKHLITATGQRVTLRCSPRSGDLSVYWYQQSLDQGLQFLIQYYNGEERAKGNILERFSAQQFPDLHSELNLSSLELGDSALYFCASSPLSGNTIYFGEGSWLTVV.

The gene calls are TRBV19 and TRBJ2-3; D unclear. Trimming took off 7 bases at V and 0 bases at J, with 5 bases between the two ends. The CDR3 totals 12 residues. Germline CDR1 and CDR2: LNHDA and SQIVND (reference sequence). CDR3 protein: CASKTSTDTQYF. In DNA, the CDR3 is TGTGCCAGTAAAACTAGCACAGATACGCAGTATTTT.

This chain joins TRBV6-1 and TRBJ2-1; 12 bases fit TRBD2. The V gene's germline CDR1 is MNHNS and CDR2 SASEGT. V shed 3 bases, J shed 14 bases, and the junction held 11 bases outside the gene matches. The CDR3 is 15 residues long. Here the CDR3 DNA reads TGTGCCAGCAGTGATACAGGCCTAGCGGGAGGGTTGAAGTTCTTC. Translated: CASSDTGLAGGLKFF.

V and J are TRBV28 and TRBJ2-7, with D perhaps matching TRBD2 (5 bases). The CDR3 covers 14 residues. V was cut by 3 bases and J by 0 bases, with 9 bases left in between. Looked up from germline, CDR1 is MDHEN and CDR2 is SYDVKM. CDR3 residues: CASSFFGSSYEQYF. The CDR3 bases are TGTGCCAGCAGTTTTTTTGGGAGCTCCTACGAGCAGTACTTC. Full variable domain (missing parts from reference TRBV28 and TRBJ2-7): DVKVTQSSRYLVKRTGEKVFLECVQDMDHENMFWYRQDPGLGLRLIYFSYDVKMKEKGDIPEGYSVSREKKERFSLILESASTNQTSMYLCASSFFGSSYEQYFGPGTRLTVT.

This clone was recorded once. The chain joins TRBV30 to TRBJ2-4; 14 positions agree with TRBD2. With 2 bases clipped from V and 4 bases from J, the junction kept 16 bases outside the gene matches. CDR3 length: 20 amino acids. The germline V gene has CDR1 GTSNPN and CDR2 SVGIG (reference sequence). CDR3 sequence: CAWSRGLAGGDLFIKNIQYF. CDR3 bases: TGTGCCTGGAGTCGAGGACTAGCGGGAGGCGACTTGTTCATTAAAAACATTCAGTACTTC.

This chain links TRBV2 with TRBJ1-5; 8 bases fit TRBD1. V trimming: 6 bases; J trimming: 2 bases; junction bases outside the gene matches: 3. CDR1 is SNHLY, CDR2 FYNNEI, per germline. CDR3 length equals 14 residues. The CDR3 is CASSKDRGNQPQHF. Here the CDR3 DNA reads TGTGCCAGCAGCAAGGACAGGGGCAATCAGCCCCAGCATTTT.

CDR3 in amino acids: CASSLDRGLNTEAFF. Written as DNA, the CDR3 is TGTGCCAGCAGCTTAGACAGGGGTCTGAACACTGAAGCTTTCTTT. This sequence joins TRBV7-9 and TRBJ1-1, with 7 bases matching TRBD1. From germline, CDR1 is SEHNR and CDR2 FQNEAQ (reference sequence). V lost 1 base and J lost 0; bases outside the gene matches: 2. The CDR3 length is 15 residues.

The J gene is TRBJ1-1, the V gene TRBV6-7; 8 nucleotides match TRBD1. TRBV6-7 counts as an open reading frame of uncertain function. This CDR3 is built from 14 residues. The trim removed 6 bases at V and 3 bases at J, leaving 6 bases unmatched. The DNA for the CDR3 is TGTGCCAGCAGCCCGGACAGGGTGCACACTGAAGCTTTCTTT. Translation gives CASSPDRVHTEAFF.

J is TRBJ2-6 and V is TRBV5-5, with D hard to call. This CDR3 has 16 amino acids. Trimming removed 4 bases at V and 4 bases at J, with 15 bases between. Germline V gene sequence: CDR1 SGHKS, CDR2 YYEKEE (reference sequence). CDR3 sequence: CASSPGPSTGANVLTF. Written as DNA, the CDR3 is TGTGCCAGCAGCCCAGGTCCGTCCACGGGGGCCAACGTCCTGACTTTC.

The sample holds one count of this clone. V usage is TRBV7-2 and J usage is TRBJ1-1; 7 positions agree with TRBD1. Germline CDR1 reads SGHTA; CDR2 reads FQGNSA. The CDR3 totals 14 residues. V shed 5 bases, J shed 5 bases, and the junction held 8 bases outside the gene matches. The CDR3 DNA follows: TGTGCCAGCAGCCCCCAAGGGGGCTTAACTGAAGCTTTCTTT. Protein sequence: CASSPQGGLTEAFF.

This chain joins TRBV6-6 and TRBJ2-3; a possible D gene is TRBD1 (6 bases). The V gene's germline CDR1 is MNHNY and CDR2 SVGAGI (reference sequence). CDR3 length: 14 amino acids. Trimming removed 6 bases from V and 2 bases from J, with 12 bases in between. CDR3 region: CASSRQEITDTQYF. CDR3 in DNA: TGTGCCAGCAGCCGACAGGAGATCACAGATACGCAGTATTTT.

The genes are TRBV2 and TRBJ2-7, with 9 bases aligning to TRBD2. Unmatched junction bases numbered 2, after V lost 6 bases and J lost 2 bases. The CDR3 consists of 13 residues. Germline CDR1 and CDR2: SNHLY and FYNNEI. DNA for the CDR3: TGTGCCAGCAGCGTAGCGGGAGCCTACGAGCAGTACTTC. It translates to CASSVAGAYEQYF.

This clone was picked up a small number of times. The chain carries TRBV19 and TRBJ1-5; the D is unclear. The CDR3 length is 13 residues. Trimming took off 1 base at V and 4 bases at J, with 5 bases between the two ends. CDR1 is LNHDA, CDR2 SQIVND, per germline (reference sequence). CDR3 residues: CASSIGGNQPQHF. The CDR3 DNA is TGTGCCAGTAGTATAGGAGGGAATCAGCCCCAGCATTTT.

V gene TRBV5-4 combines with J gene TRBJ1-1; the match to TRBD1 covers 7 bases. V lost 4 bases to trimming and J lost 7 bases; unmatched junction nucleotides: 13. Germline V gene sequence: CDR1 SGHNT, CDR2 YYREEE (reference sequence). The CDR3 has 15 amino acids. The CDR3, as DNA: TGTGCCAGCAGCCTATCCGGGACAGATACCGGTGAAGCTTTCTTT. Protein sequence: CASSLSGTDTGEAFF.

The chain combines TRBV28 with TRBJ1-5, with 7 bases that match TRBD1. Trimming removed 6 bases from V and 1 base from J; junction bases left unmatched: 3. This CDR3 has 14 residues. Germline CDR1 and CDR2: MDHEN and SYDVKM. The chain's CDR3 is CASSSGGSNQPQHF. DNA of the CDR3: TGTGCCAGCAGCTCAGGGGGAAGCAATCAGCCCCAGCATTTT.

The chain couples TRBV2 to TRBJ2-7; 7 bases agree with TRBD2. Trimming cost V 7 bases and J 0 bases; bases outside gene matches: 9. Germline lookup yields CDR1 SNHLY and CDR2 FYNNEI. The CDR3 spans 15 residues. The CDR3 sequence is CASTDRGEASYEQYF. As DNA, the CDR3 is TGTGCCAGCACCGATCGGGGGGAGGCCTCCTACGAGCAGTACTTC. The variable domain in full, completed from reference TRBV2 and TRBJ2-7, reads EPEVTQTPSHQVTQMGQEVILRCVPISNHLYFYWYRQILGQKVEFLVSFYNNEISEKSEIFDDQFSVERPDGSNFTLKIRSTKLEDSAMYFCASTDRGEASYEQYFGPGTRLTVT.

The chain combines TRBV18 with TRBJ1-1; 12 bases fit TRBD1. Germline CDR1 reads KGHSH; CDR2 reads LQKENI. CDR3 length equals 16 residues. V gave up 7 bases and J gave up 3 bases; unmatched junction bases: 9. CDR3 nucleotides: TGTGCCAGCTTATCCGGGACAGGGGGCCGGGACACTGAAGCTTTCTTT. Amino acid sequence: CASLSGTGGRDTEAFF.

J is TRBJ2-7 and V is TRBV7-9, with D possibly matching TRBD1 (5 bases). Per the germline V gene, CDR1 is SEHNR and CDR2 is FQNEAQ (reference sequence). Trimming left V 5 bases short and J 6 bases short, with 8 bases between. This CDR3 contains 11 residues. The CDR3 nucleotides are TGTGCCAGCAGCCCAGGGCTCGAGCAGTACTTC. Its translation is CASSPGLEQYF. The variable domain in full, with the rest retrieved from reference TRBV7-9 and TRBJ2-7, is DTGVSQNPRHKITKRGQNVTFRCDPISEHNRLYWYRQTLGQGPEFLTYFQNEAQLEKSRLLSDRFSAERPKGSFSTLEIQRTEQGDSAMYLCASSPGLEQYFGPGTRLTVT.

The chain uses TRBV7-2 and TRBJ2-7; D is ambiguous. Germline loops: CDR1 SGHTA, CDR2 FQGNSA. V shed 4 bases and J shed 0 bases, with 7 bases lying between them. CDR3 length equals 13 residues. CDR3 region: CASSSPSSYEQYF. CDR3 nucleotide sequence: TGTGCCAGCAGCTCACCCAGCTCCTACGAGCAGTACTTC.

This sequence joins TRBV6-5 and TRBJ2-6; weak D call: TRBD1 (6 bases). In germline, CDR1 is MNHEY, CDR2 SVGAGI. V dropped 2 bases and J dropped 2 bases, with 7 bases sitting between them. The CDR3 covers 15 residues. This CDR3 reads CASSYGGPGANVLTF. The DNA for the CDR3 is TGTGCCAGCAGTTACGGGGGCCCTGGGGCCAACGTCCTGACTTTC.

This clone was recorded once. CDR3 DNA: TGTGCCAGCAGCTTAGATGGTTTGGGGGGCGAGCAGTACTTC. It specifies CASSLDGLGGEQYF. V is TRBV11-2 and J is TRBJ2-7, with D perhaps matching TRBD2 (6 bases). Germline CDR1 reads SGHAT; CDR2 reads FQNNGV. Deletions cut 0 bases from V and 6 bases from J, with 12 bases between. This CDR3 contains 14 residues.

The chain's CDR3 is CASSLVASWREGESYNEQFF. CDR3 bases: TGTGCCAGCAGCTTAGTAGCTAGCTGGAGGGAGGGGGAGTCCTACAATGAGCAGTTCTTC. The chain employs TRBV5-4 and TRBJ2-1; a possible D gene is TRBD2 (7 bases). The CDR3 covers 20 residues. Trimming pared 2 bases from V and 1 base from J, leaving 25 bases between. CDR1 and CDR2 (germline): SGHNT, YYREEE (reference sequence).

The V call is TRBV7-3, the J call TRBJ2-2, with 11 bases lining up with TRBD2. The CDR3 has 16 amino acids. Germline CDR1 reads SGHTA; CDR2 reads FQGTGA. Trimming took 4 bases from V and 5 from J; bases not matched to a gene: 6. The DNA of the CDR3 is TGTGCCAGCAGCTCTAGACTAGCGGGATCTACCGGGGAGCTGTTTTTT. Translating gives CASSSRLAGSTGELFF.

This clone appeared a few times. The rearrangement uses TRBV5-1 and TRBJ2-1, with D uncertain. CDR3 length: 15 amino acids. Germline values: CDR1 SGHRS, CDR2 YFSETQ. V was clipped by 1 base and J by 2 bases, with 10 bases between them. This CDR3 is CASSLTVSPYNEQFF. For the CDR3, the DNA is TGCGCCAGCAGCTTGACAGTTTCCCCCTACAATGAGCAGTTCTTC.